The next 14 T cell receptor beta chains were all read from a single sample in a study of PD-L1 blockade in urothelial cancer. Documented time point: pretreatment peripheral blood. Only in-frame clones appear in the TCRdb table, and some are missing; sequencing was by immunoSEQ multiplex PCR. The sample holds under 55,000 clones, around 80% seen once. The specimen was PBMCs, collected around atezolizumab (anti-PD-L1) treatment. These TCRs come from a man between 65 and 85 years old with urothelial cancer.

This chain links TRBV28 with TRBJ2-5; 12 bases agree with TRBD2. The CDR3 is 19 residues long. Germline values: CDR1 MDHEN, CDR2 SYDVKM. J gave up 4 bases and V 6 bases, and 18 bases lay outside the gene matches. CDR3 region: CASSPSGLAGGPGRETQYF. Here the CDR3 DNA reads TGTGCCAGCAGCCCCTCGGGGCTAGCGGGAGGGCCGGGTAGAGAGACCCAGTACTTC.

This chain joins TRBV30 and TRBJ1-1; D gene uncertain. CDR3 length equals 11 residues. The germline V gene has CDR1 GTSNPN and CDR2 SVGIG (reference sequence). Trimming pared 8 bases from V and 4 bases from J, leaving 11 bases between. The CDR3 loop reads CAGKEATEAFF. The CDR3 DNA follows: TGTGCCGGGAAGGAGGCCACTGAAGCTTTCTTT.

The CDR3 DNA reads TGTGCCAGCAGCCGACAGGGGGAAAACTATGGCTACACCTTC. This codes for CASSRQGENYGYTF. This rearrangement joins TRBV6-1 to TRBJ1-2, with 9 bases lining up with TRBD1. The V gene's germline CDR1 is MNHNS and CDR2 SASEGT. The CDR3 consists of 14 residues. V was clipped by 6 bases and J by 2 bases; unmatched bases: 4.

The CDR3 loop is CASSSSGGGGNSPLHF. CDR3 nucleotide sequence: TGTGCCAGCAGCTCCTCGGGCGGGGGCGGAAATTCACCCCTCCACTTT. The J gene is TRBJ1-6, the V gene TRBV7-2, with D perhaps matching TRBD1 (6 bases). CDR3 length: 16 amino acids. V dropped 4 bases and J dropped 7 bases, with 17 bases sitting between them. The V gene's germline CDR1 is SGHTA and CDR2 FQGNSA.

The chain combines TRBV7-9 with TRBJ1-2; D possibly corresponds to TRBD1 (6 bases). CDR1 and CDR2 from the germline V gene are SEHNR and FQNEAQ (reference sequence). This CDR3 comprises 15 residues. V was trimmed by 5 bases and J by 2 bases, leaving 15 bases between them. The CDR3 protein is CASSKYRVRNYGYTF. CDR3 nucleotide sequence: TGTGCCAGCAGCAAATACAGGGTAAGGAACTATGGCTACACCTTC.

The V call is TRBV28, the J call TRBJ1-5; tentative D call: TRBD1 (5 bases). Germline lookup yields CDR1 MDHEN and CDR2 SYDVKM. There are 15 residues in the CDR3. Trimming shortened V by 5 bases and J by 7 bases, and 18 bases separated the two germline ends. DNA of the CDR3: TGTGCCAGCAGTCCAGAACCCCAGGGAGGGCAGCCCCAGCATTTT. Translated, it gives CASSPEPQGGQPQHF.

The rearrangement joins TRBV5-6 to TRBJ1-1, with no clear D. CDR3 length equals 14 residues. Germline V gene data show CDR1 as SGHDT and CDR2 as YYEEEE. The ends were cut back, 3 bases at V and 0 bases at J, with 9 bases in the middle. The CDR3 region has the DNA TGTGCCAGCAGCTCGGTCGGTCTGAACACTGAAGCTTTCTTT. It yields the protein CASSSVGLNTEAFF.

This chain links TRBV9 with TRBJ2-1, with 7 bases matching TRBD1. The CDR3 runs to 16 residues. Per germline, CDR1 SGDLS and CDR2 YYNGEE. V shed 4 bases, J shed 0 bases, and the junction held 7 bases outside the gene matches. CDR3 DNA sequence: TGTGCCAGCAGCCCAACGACAGGGAGCTCCTACAATGAGCAGTTCTTC. It encodes CASSPTTGSSYNEQFF.

This chain uses TRBV6-6 with TRBJ2-1, with D perhaps matching TRBD1 (5 bases). V gave up 9 bases and J gave up 5 bases, with 14 bases separating them. The CDR3 sequence is 13 residues long. Germline V gives CDR1 MNHNY, CDR2 SVGAGI (reference sequence). The CDR3 nucleotides are TGTGCCAGTTCATTGGACAAAAACAATGAGCAGTTCTTC. This sequence encodes CASSLDKNNEQFF.

The rearrangement links TRBV27 to TRBJ2-2; 11 nucleotides line up with TRBD2. In germline, CDR1 is MNHEY, CDR2 SMNVEV (reference sequence). V trimming: 5 bases; J trimming: 7 bases; junction bases outside the gene matches: 6. The CDR3 loop spans 15 amino acids. The CDR3 loop is CASSHSGGAIGELFF. The CDR3 DNA sequence: TGTGCCAGCAGTCATAGCGGGGGGGCAATCGGGGAGCTGTTTTTT.

The chain recombines TRBV7-8 with TRBJ1-4; 9 bases map to TRBD1. In germline, CDR1 is SGHVS, CDR2 FQNEAQ. J was trimmed by 3 bases and V by 3 bases; bases with no gene match: 5. The CDR3 spans 16 residues. This CDR3 reads CASSLGTGRSNEKLFF. CDR3 sequence (DNA): TGTGCCAGCAGCTTGGGGACAGGGAGATCTAATGAAAAACTGTTTTTT.

The chain carries TRBV9 and TRBJ2-7; 8 nucleotides align to TRBD2. CDR1 and CDR2 from the germline V gene are SGDLS and YYNGEE. The CDR3 sequence is 18 residues long. V shed 4 bases, J shed 0 bases, and the junction held 15 bases outside the gene matches. The CDR3 here is CASSPARGGTSSSYEQYF. CDR3 sequence (DNA): TGTGCCAGCAGCCCGGCTAGAGGTGGGACTAGTTCCTCCTACGAGCAGTACTTC.

The V and J genes are TRBV9 and TRBJ2-7, with 7 bases fitting TRBD2. CDR1 and CDR2 (germline): SGDLS, YYNGEE. V gave up 0 bases and J gave up 3 bases; unmatched junction bases: 6. This CDR3 has 15 amino acids. The CDR3 bases are TGTGCCAGCAGCGTAGCCGCCGGGACTAACTACGAGCAGTACTTC. This translates into CASSVAAGTNYEQYF.

V is TRBV19 and J is TRBJ1-1, with TRBD1 matching over 7 bases. The CDR3 runs to 15 residues. Trimming took 3 bases from V and 4 from J; bases not matched to a gene: 8. Looked up from germline, CDR1 is LNHDA and CDR2 is SQIVND (reference sequence). The CDR3 DNA follows: TGTGCCAGTAGTATTTTGGGGGCAGGGGGCACTGAAGCTTTCTTT. Its protein is CASSILGAGGTEAFF.